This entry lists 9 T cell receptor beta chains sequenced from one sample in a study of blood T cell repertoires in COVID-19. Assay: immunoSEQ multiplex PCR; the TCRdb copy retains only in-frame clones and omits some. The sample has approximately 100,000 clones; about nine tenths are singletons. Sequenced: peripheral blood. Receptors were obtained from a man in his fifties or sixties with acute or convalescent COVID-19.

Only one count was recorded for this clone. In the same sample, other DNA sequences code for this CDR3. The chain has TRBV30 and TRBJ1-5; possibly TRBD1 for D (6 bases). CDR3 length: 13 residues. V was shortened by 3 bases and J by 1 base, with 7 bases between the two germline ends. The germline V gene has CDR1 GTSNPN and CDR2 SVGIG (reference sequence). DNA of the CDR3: TGTGCCTGGAGGGACAGCAGCAATCAGCCCCAGCATTTT. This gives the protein CAWRDSSNQPQHF.

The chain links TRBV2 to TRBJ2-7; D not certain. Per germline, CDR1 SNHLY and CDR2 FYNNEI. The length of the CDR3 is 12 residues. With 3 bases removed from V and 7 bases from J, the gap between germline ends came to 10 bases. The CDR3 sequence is CASSDQVGEQYF. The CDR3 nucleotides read TGTGCCAGCAGTGACCAGGTTGGGGAGCAGTACTTC.

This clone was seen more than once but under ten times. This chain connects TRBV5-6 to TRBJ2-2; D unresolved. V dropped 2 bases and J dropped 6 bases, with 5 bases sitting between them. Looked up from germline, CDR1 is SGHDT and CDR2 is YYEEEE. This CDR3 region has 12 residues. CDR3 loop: CASSFFAGELFF. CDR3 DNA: TGTGCCAGCAGCTTCTTTGCCGGGGAGCTGTTTTTT.

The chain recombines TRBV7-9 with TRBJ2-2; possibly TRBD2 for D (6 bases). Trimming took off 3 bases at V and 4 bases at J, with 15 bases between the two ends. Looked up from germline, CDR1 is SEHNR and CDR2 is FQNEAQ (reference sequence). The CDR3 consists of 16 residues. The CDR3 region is CASSLVGGMITGELFF. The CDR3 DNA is TGTGCCAGCAGCTTGGTTGGCGGGATGATCACCGGGGAGCTGTTTTTT.

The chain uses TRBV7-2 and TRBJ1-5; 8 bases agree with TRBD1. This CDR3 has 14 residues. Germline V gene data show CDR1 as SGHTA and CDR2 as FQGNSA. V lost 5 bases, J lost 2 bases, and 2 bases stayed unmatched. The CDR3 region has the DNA TGTGCCAGCAGCCCACAGGGGGGCAATCAGCCCCAGCATTTT. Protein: CASSPQGGNQPQHF.

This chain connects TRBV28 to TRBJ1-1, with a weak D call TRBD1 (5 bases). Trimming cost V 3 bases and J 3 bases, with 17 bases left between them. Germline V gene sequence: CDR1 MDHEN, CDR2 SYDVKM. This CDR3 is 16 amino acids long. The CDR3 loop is CASSLRGGVGDTEAFF. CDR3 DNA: TGTGCCAGCAGTTTGAGGGGCGGGGTGGGGGACACTGAAGCTTTCTTT.

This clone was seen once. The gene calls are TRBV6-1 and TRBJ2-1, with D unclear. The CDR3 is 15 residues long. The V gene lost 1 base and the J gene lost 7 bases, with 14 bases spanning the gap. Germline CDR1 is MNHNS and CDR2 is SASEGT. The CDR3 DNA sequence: TGTGCCAGCAGTGAAGAGCCCCTACTTAATAATGAGCAGTTCTTC. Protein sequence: CASSEEPLLNNEQFF.

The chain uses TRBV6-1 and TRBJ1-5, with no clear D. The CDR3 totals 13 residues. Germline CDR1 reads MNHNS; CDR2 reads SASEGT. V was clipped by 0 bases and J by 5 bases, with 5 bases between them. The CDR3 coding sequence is TGTGCCAGCAGTGAAGCAATCTATCAGCCCCAGCATTTT. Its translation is CASSEAIYQPQHF.

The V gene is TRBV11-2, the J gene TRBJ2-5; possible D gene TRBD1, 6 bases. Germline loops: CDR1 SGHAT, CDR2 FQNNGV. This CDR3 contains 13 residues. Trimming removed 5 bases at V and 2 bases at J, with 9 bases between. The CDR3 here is CASSTGTQETQYF. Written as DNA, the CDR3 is TGTGCCAGCAGCACGGGGACACAAGAGACCCAGTACTTC.